These 28 T cell receptor beta chains were all obtained from the same sample, sequenced in a study of blood T cell repertoires in COVID-19. Clones were sequenced by immunoSEQ multiplex PCR, and TCRdb holds only the in-frame ones, with some missing. The data contain 25,000 to 30,000 clones, around 90% of them singletons. Sample: peripheral blood. All receptors derive from a human donor in a cohort sampled during active COVID-19.

This clone has only one observation. The chain couples TRBV7-3 to TRBJ1-6; TRBD1 is a possible D gene (6 bases). Germline V gives CDR1 SGHTA, CDR2 FQGTGA. This CDR3 is 18 amino acids long. The V gene lost 10 bases and the J gene lost 6 bases, with 28 bases spanning the gap. The CDR3 protein is CATLSSRGKGDRNSPLHF. CDR3 DNA sequence: TGTGCCACCCTAAGTTCCAGGGGCAAAGGAGACCGTAATTCACCCCTCCACTTT.

This chain uses TRBV28 with TRBJ2-5; D may be TRBD1 (5 bases). The length of the CDR3 is 13 residues. Trimming pared 8 bases from V and 1 base from J, leaving 11 bases between. The germline V gene has CDR1 MDHEN and CDR2 SYDVKM. The CDR3 protein is CASRRQSQETQYF. The DNA for the CDR3 is TGTGCCAGCCGGCGACAGAGCCAAGAGACCCAGTACTTC. The full variable domain, its missing parts supplied by reference TRBV28 and TRBJ2-5, is DVKVTQSSRYLVKRTGEKVFLECVQDMDHENMFWYRQDPGLGLRLIYFSYDVKMKEKGDIPEGYSVSREKKERFSLILESASTNQTSMYLCASRRQSQETQYFGPGTRLLVL.

This clone is a singleton in its sample. This chain connects TRBV11-1 to TRBJ1-4; D ambiguous. Trimming took 5 bases from V and 6 from J, leaving 13 bases between them. The CDR3 contains 14 residues. Germline CDR1 and CDR2: SGHAT and FQDESV (reference sequence). For the CDR3, the DNA is TGTGCCAGCAGCCAGACATTATGGGATGAAAAACTGTTTTTT. Residues: CASSQTLWDEKLFF.

The chain has TRBV16 and TRBJ1-1; D uncertain. Germline CDR1 is KGHSY and CDR2 is FQNENV. There are 13 residues in the CDR3. V was cut by 2 bases and J by 5 bases, with 9 bases left in between. The CDR3 DNA sequence: TGTGCCAGCAGCCAACTACGAGGTACTGAAGCTTTCTTT. Translated, it gives CASSQLRGTEAFF.

Only a few counts were recorded for this clone. The chain has TRBV15 and TRBJ2-5, with D uncertain. The germline V gene has CDR1 LNHNV and CDR2 YYDKDF (reference sequence). V lost 8 bases to trimming and J lost 1 base, with 11 bases between them. This CDR3 contains 13 residues. This CDR3 reads CATALAAQETQYF. The CDR3 DNA sequence: TGTGCCACCGCCTTGGCGGCCCAAGAGACCCAGTACTTC.

CDR3 amino acids: CATQTGFEQYF. CDR3 coding DNA: TGTGCCACCCAGACAGGGTTCGAGCAGTACTTC. The chain couples TRBV19 to TRBJ2-7; 7 bases are shared with TRBD1. V was clipped by 10 bases and J by 6 bases; unmatched bases: 6. The CDR3 loop spans 11 amino acids. Germline lookup yields CDR1 LNHDA and CDR2 SQIVND (reference sequence).

This CDR3 is CASSPPGTNNQPQHF. In DNA, the CDR3 is TGTGCCAGCAGTCCCCCCGGGACAAACAATCAGCCCCAGCATTTT. The chain recombines TRBV28 with TRBJ1-5; perhaps TRBD1 as D (6 bases). V lost 5 bases and J 3 bases, leaving 14 bases between the germline ends. Germline CDR1 is MDHEN and CDR2 is SYDVKM. The CDR3 has 15 residues.

This sequence joins TRBV4-1 and TRBJ2-3; 11 nucleotides match TRBD2. The CDR3 sequence is 18 residues long. Germline V gives CDR1 MGHRA, CDR2 YSYEKL. J was trimmed by 6 bases and V by 1 base; bases with no gene match: 12. The CDR3 DNA reads as TGCGCCAGCAGCCAAGTAGCGGGAGGGGCCCCATGGGCCGATACGCAGTATTTT. Its translation is CASSQVAGGAPWADTQYF.

V gene TRBV12-3 or TRBV12-4 combines with J gene TRBJ1-1; the D gene is possibly TRBD1 (6 bases). The ends were cut back, 6 bases at V and 5 bases at J, with 13 bases in the middle. The CDR3 extends over 13 amino acids. DNA of the CDR3: TGTGCCAGCAGGGGACAAGAGGGGACTGAAGCTTTCTTT. This gives the protein CASRGQEGTEAFF.

This chain joins TRBV5-1 and TRBJ2-1; D possibly corresponds to TRBD1 (5 bases). V was shortened by 4 bases and J by 6 bases, with 23 bases between the two germline ends. The CDR3 is 17 residues long. Germline V lookup: CDR1 SGHRS, CDR2 YFSETQ. For the CDR3, the DNA is TGCGCCAGCAGCCTCTCCCCAGGGCGTCCGGGCGGCAATGAGCAGTTCTTC. Residues: CASSLSPGRPGGNEQFF.

This chain joins TRBV21-1 and TRBJ1-6; whether TRBD1, the table's D call, matches the DNA was not checked. TRBV21-1 is assigned pseudogene status. The CDR3 is 16 amino acids. CDR3 sequence reads: CASSSPRDKNNSPLHF. CDR3 bases: TGTGCCAGCAGCAGCCCCCGGGACAAGAATAATTCACCCCTCCACTTT.

This clone was seen a single time. The gene calls are TRBV18 and TRBJ2-1, with no clear D. Germline loops: CDR1 KGHSH, CDR2 LQKENI. The CDR3 length is 15 residues. Trimming removed 0 bases at V and 0 bases at J, with 6 bases between. CDR3 nucleotide sequence: TGTGCCAGCTCACCACCCGCTAGCTCCTACAATGAGCAGTTCTTC. This codes for CASSPPASSYNEQFF.

V gene TRBV10-3 combines with J gene TRBJ1-2; maybe TRBD1 (5 bases). Germline V gene data show CDR1 as ENHRY and CDR2 as SYGVKD. Trimming cost V 8 bases and J 6 bases, with 22 bases left between them. This CDR3 is 15 amino acids long. The CDR3 region has the DNA TGTGCCATCGCCGAACGGGAGGGGCGAGGGGATGGCTACACCTTC. Its translation: CAIAEREGRGDGYTF.

The chain combines TRBV4-1 with TRBJ1-3; D is undetermined. Germline values: CDR1 MGHRA, CDR2 YSYEKL. Deletions cut 4 bases from V and 0 bases from J, with 7 bases between. CDR3 length: 14 residues. CDR3 amino acids: CASSPLYSGNTIYF. CDR3 DNA sequence: TGCGCCAGCAGCCCGTTGTACTCTGGAAACACCATATATTTT.

The rearrangement joins TRBV7-9 to TRBJ1-5, with no clear D. This CDR3 comprises 12 residues. V gave up 5 bases and J gave up 9 bases, with 11 bases separating them. Germline CDR1 SEHNR, CDR2 FQNEAQ (reference sequence). The CDR3: CASSLNAGPQHF. In DNA form, the CDR3 reads TGTGCCAGCAGCCTTAACGCCGGGCCCCAGCATTTT.

The V gene is TRBV9, the J gene TRBJ1-3; D remains unclear. Germline V gene lookup returns CDR1 SGDLS and CDR2 YYNGEE. The CDR3 spans 12 residues. V lost 4 bases and J 8 bases, leaving 10 bases between the germline ends. CDR3 region: CASSPRGHTIYF. The DNA for the CDR3 is TGTGCCAGCAGCCCCAGAGGCCACACCATATATTTT.

This chain joins TRBV29-1 and TRBJ2-1, with D possibly TRBD2 on 7 matching bases. Trimming removed 7 bases at V and 0 bases at J, with 13 bases between. This CDR3 has 14 residues. CDR1 and CDR2 (germline): SQVTM, ANQGSEA. The CDR3 DNA reads TGCAGCGGTGGGGGGGACAACTCCTACAATGAGCAGTTCTTC. Translating gives CSGGGDNSYNEQFF.

This chain uses TRBV5-1 with TRBJ2-5; 7 bases match TRBD1. V trimming: 3 bases; J trimming: 4 bases; junction bases outside the gene matches: 3. The CDR3 is made up of 13 amino acids. The germline V gene has CDR1 SGHRS and CDR2 YFSETQ. This CDR3 is CASSSGQVETQYF. The CDR3, as DNA: TGCGCCAGCAGCTCCGGACAGGTAGAGACCCAGTACTTC.

The J gene is TRBJ1-5, the V gene TRBV6-2 or TRBV6-3; D is possibly TRBD1 (6 bases). Trimming took off 5 bases at V and 1 base at J, with 9 bases between the two ends. The CDR3 spans 14 residues. CDR1 MNHEY and CDR2 SVGEGT come from the germline V gene. The CDR3 spells CASSRTGSNQPQHF. The CDR3 DNA is TGTGCCAGCAGTCGTACAGGGAGCAATCAGCCCCAGCATTTT.

The chain couples TRBV10-2 to TRBJ1-6; no clear D gene. Trimming took off 4 bases at V and 8 bases at J, with 9 bases between the two ends. The germline gives CDR1 WSHSY, CDR2 SAAADI. The CDR3 consists of 13 residues. The CDR3 DNA reads TGCGCCAGCAGTGCCCTATTAGATTCACCCCTCCACTTT. As protein: CASSALLDSPLHF.

This clone was seen only a few times. CDR3 in amino acids: CASASGTGAYEQYF. The CDR3 region has the DNA TGTGCCTCCGCCAGCGGGACAGGGGCCTACGAGCAGTACTTC. The rearrangement links TRBV28 to TRBJ2-7; 10 nucleotides agree with TRBD1. The length of the CDR3 is 14 residues. CDR1 is MDHEN and CDR2 is SYDVKM in the germline V gene. J lost 2 bases, V lost 11 bases, and 9 bases had no gene match.

The J gene is TRBJ2-5, the V gene TRBV27; tentative D call: TRBD1 (6 bases). The V and J ends lost 5 bases and 5 bases respectively, with 15 bases between them. The CDR3 extends over 14 amino acids. Looked up from germline, CDR1 is MNHEY and CDR2 is SMNVEV (reference sequence). The CDR3: CASSLLPRGETQYF. The CDR3 bases are TGTGCCAGCAGTCTCCTACCCAGGGGCGAGACCCAGTACTTC.

The V and J genes are TRBV9 and TRBJ2-4, with 9 bases lining up with TRBD1. Germline CDR1 reads SGDLS; CDR2 reads YYNGEE. Losses at the gene ends were 4 bases for V and 9 bases for J; bases not matched to a gene: 8. The CDR3 spans 14 residues. For the CDR3, the DNA is TGTGCCAGCAGCCCCCAGGGACAGGGTAGCATTCAGTACTTC. Protein product: CASSPQGQGSIQYF.

V gene TRBV30 combines with J gene TRBJ1-5; D is unresolved. Germline CDR1 GTSNPN, CDR2 SVGIG (reference sequence). Deletions cut 8 bases from V and 5 bases from J, with 7 bases between. This CDR3 has 10 residues. Here the CDR3 reads CAQRYQPQHF. In nucleotides, the CDR3 is TGTGCCCAGCGCTATCAGCCCCAGCATTTT.

The rearrangement links TRBV6-1 to TRBJ1-2; TRBD1 matches 8 bases. Per the germline V gene, CDR1 is MNHNS and CDR2 is SASEGT. The ends lost 6 bases at V and 0 bases at J; junction bases unmatched: 9. CDR3 length: 16 amino acids. The chain's CDR3 is CASRERQGSTNYGYTF. Written as DNA, the CDR3 is TGTGCCAGCAGAGAAAGACAGGGGTCAACTAACTATGGCTACACCTTC.

The J gene is TRBJ1-4, the V gene TRBV18, with a tentative D call TRBD1 (6 bases). Germline values: CDR1 KGHSH, CDR2 LQKENI. Trimming stripped 2 bases from V and 4 bases from J, with 11 bases between. The CDR3 is 15 amino acids. The CDR3 reads CASSPMDRSNEKLFF. The CDR3 DNA is TGTGCCAGCTCACCAATGGACAGAAGTAATGAAAAACTGTTTTTT.

The J gene is TRBJ1-2, the V gene TRBV7-9; TRBD1 matches at 7 bases. The CDR3 spans 15 residues. CDR1 is SEHNR, CDR2 FQNEAQ, per germline (reference sequence). Trimming took 5 bases from V and 0 from J; bases not matched to a gene: 6. The CDR3 protein is CASSPNRGTNYGYTF. The DNA for the CDR3 is TGTGCCAGCAGCCCTAACAGGGGAACTAACTATGGCTACACCTTC.

The chain couples TRBV14 to TRBJ2-7, with 9 bases lining up with TRBD2. V dropped 1 base and J dropped 6; count of bases not matched to a gene: 7. The CDR3 length is 15 residues. Per the germline V gene, CDR1 is SGHDN and CDR2 is FVKESK. The CDR3: CASSQVAGALVEQYF. DNA for the CDR3: TGTGCCAGCAGCCAAGTAGCGGGAGCTCTGGTCGAGCAGTACTTC.